This T cell receptor beta chain was captured by sequencing in a study of graft-versus-host responses after intestinal transplantation (dated by TCRdb to 2020 to 2023). Study-wide context: The transplants that recipients got were multivisceral, liver-intestinal, or isolated intestinal. Samples from three later patients were sequenced in-house on an Illumina MiSeq with MiXCR processing rather than by the commercial service. To identify alloreactive clones, pre-transplant mixed lymphocyte reaction products were sequenced and compared with unstimulated pre-transplant donor and recipient T cells. Donor T cell macrochimerism was defined as a peak of at least 4% donor T cells among recipient peripheral blood mononuclear cells. After intestinal transplantation, graft-versus-host and host-versus-graft alloreactive T cell clones were followed in the graft, circulation and bone marrow using bulk TCR-beta CDR3 sequencing. All recipients received anti-thymocyte globulin induction followed by maintenance tacrolimus and steroids for approximately 3 years. The cohort enrolled under 30 intestinal transplant recipients, one of whom was a retransplant, and a few patients without pretransplant specimens were excluded.

The CDR3 goes from the cysteine to the phenylalanine over 12 residues. The retained sequence is limited to the CDR3, 36 bases, with the frame set at the first base. V is reduced by 8 bases and J by 5 bases, leaving a spacing of 13 bases between them. Looking up the germline V gene yields CDR1 SNHLY and CDR2 FYNNEI. Library preparation employed the immunoSEQ multiplex PCR assay. For most patients, genomic DNA was isolated with the Qiagen DNeasy Blood and Tissue Kit and shipped frozen to Adaptive Biotechnologies for TCR sequencing. High-throughput TCR-beta CDR3 sequencing of genomic DNA from most patients was performed by Adaptive Biotechnologies. In the original analysis: Adaptive's ImmunoSEQ software was the source of the TCR sequencing data for around 20 patients, while a few other patients were processed with MiXCR and VDJtools. To correct CD4 versus CD8 sorting errors, any sequence found in both subsets at a frequency ratio below 5:1 was removed. CDR3 nucleotide sequences shared between donor and recipient were removed because their origin could not be assigned. To count as alloreactive, a clone needed at least 2-fold expansion over unstimulated cells and a minimum CFSE-low frequency of 0.002% (template counts) or 0.001% (read counts). Clones were considered mappable if detected in sequenced pre-transplant spleen, lymph node, or MLR CFSE-low populations of the donor or recipient. The cumulative frequency of alloreactive clones was calculated as a percentage of all sequences, weighted by copy number. TCRdb took this table from immuneACCESS and kept in-frame rearrangements with V and J called. Such tables lack part of the clones; where checked against another copy, unresolved V genes explain under half of the gap, and the rest is unexplained. V, J and clone size reflect that table, while D and trimming were determined from the DNA. This sample has some 48,000 clones in its table, and 70% to 85% of those were observed once. Clones ranked in the top ten supply around 0.5% of the sample.

Interpreted using the paper, the time point label stands for: cells obtained before transplantation from donor or recipient. CD3+CD4+ and CD3+CD8+ populations were FACS-sorted from unstimulated pre-transplant donor and recipient cells taken from spleen or lymph nodes. Remarks on this clone: The clone's antigen remains unknown. The input lacks base qualities; no much larger clone sits a single base away.

General study outcomes and caveats: Conclusions were limited by the relatively low number and heterogeneity of intestinal transplant patients. GvH clones turned up in recipient bone marrow, with some appearing earlier in ileal mucosa or blood, a pattern consistent with an intestinal mucosal origin. Patients with donor T cell macrochimerism had high GvH to HvG T cell clonal ratios in their allografts. Peak levels of circulating GvH clones were associated with declines in HvG clones early after transplant.

Here the sequenced sample was unstimulated CD4+ T cells sorted from spleen or lymph node cells, taken before transplant. The chain employs TRBV2 and TRBJ2-7, and perhaps TRBD1 as D gene, on 7 matching bases. The sequence was obtained from a human donor who was the organ donor for an intestinal transplant. In nucleotide form, the sequence is TGTGCCAGCCATTCCAGGGGGGACGAGCAGTACTTC. The encoded protein is CASHSRGDEQYF.